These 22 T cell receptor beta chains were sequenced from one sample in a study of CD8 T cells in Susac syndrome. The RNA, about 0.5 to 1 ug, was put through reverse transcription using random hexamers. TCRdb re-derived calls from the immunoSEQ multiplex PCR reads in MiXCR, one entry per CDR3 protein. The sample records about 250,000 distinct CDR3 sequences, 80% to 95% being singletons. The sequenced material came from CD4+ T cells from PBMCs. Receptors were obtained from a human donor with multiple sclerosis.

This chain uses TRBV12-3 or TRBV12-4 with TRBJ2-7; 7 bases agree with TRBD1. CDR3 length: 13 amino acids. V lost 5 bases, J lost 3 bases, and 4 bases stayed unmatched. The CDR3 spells CASSIQGNYEQYF. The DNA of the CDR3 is TGTGCCAGCAGTATACAGGGGAACTACGAGCAGTACTTC.

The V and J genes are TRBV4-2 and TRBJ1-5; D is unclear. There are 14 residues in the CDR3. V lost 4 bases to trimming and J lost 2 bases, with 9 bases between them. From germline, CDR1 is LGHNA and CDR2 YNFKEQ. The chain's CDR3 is CASSREKRNQPQHF. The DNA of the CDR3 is TGTGCCAGCAGCCGGGAAAAGCGCAATCAGCCCCAGCATTTT.

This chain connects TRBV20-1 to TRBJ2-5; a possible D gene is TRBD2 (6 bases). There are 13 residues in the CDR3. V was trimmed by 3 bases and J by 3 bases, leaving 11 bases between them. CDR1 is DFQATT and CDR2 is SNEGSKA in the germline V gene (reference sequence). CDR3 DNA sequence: TGCAGTGCTAGTGGTCCGGGGGAAGAGACCCAGTACTTC. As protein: CSASGPGEETQYF.

The DNA for the CDR3 is TGTGCCAGCACCGAGGAGCTAGCGGGGGGTGAGCAGTTCTTC. Its protein product is CASTEELAGGEQFF. The genes are TRBV2 and TRBJ2-1; TRBD2 matches 11 bases. The CDR3 consists of 14 residues. J lost 9 bases, V lost 7 bases, and 8 bases had no gene match. Germline CDR1 and CDR2: SNHLY and FYNNEI.

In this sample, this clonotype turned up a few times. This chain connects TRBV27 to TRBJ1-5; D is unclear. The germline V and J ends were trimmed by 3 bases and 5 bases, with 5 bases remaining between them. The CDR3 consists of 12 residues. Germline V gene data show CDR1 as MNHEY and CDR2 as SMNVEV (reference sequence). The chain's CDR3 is CASSFPDQPQHF. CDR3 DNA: TGTGCCAGCAGTTTTCCTGATCAGCCCCAGCATTTT.

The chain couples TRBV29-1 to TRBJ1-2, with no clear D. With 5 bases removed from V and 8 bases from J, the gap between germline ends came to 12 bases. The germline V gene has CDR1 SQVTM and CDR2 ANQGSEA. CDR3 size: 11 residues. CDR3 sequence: CSVSKPGGYTF. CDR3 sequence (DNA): TGCAGCGTTTCAAAACCGGGGGGCTACACCTTC.

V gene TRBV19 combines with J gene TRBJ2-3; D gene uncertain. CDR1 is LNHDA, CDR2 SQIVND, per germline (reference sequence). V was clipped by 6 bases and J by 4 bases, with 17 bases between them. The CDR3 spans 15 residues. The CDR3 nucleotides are TGTGCCAGTAGCCCCCTTAGTGCAGGCGCAGATACGCAGTATTTT. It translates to CASSPLSAGADTQYF.

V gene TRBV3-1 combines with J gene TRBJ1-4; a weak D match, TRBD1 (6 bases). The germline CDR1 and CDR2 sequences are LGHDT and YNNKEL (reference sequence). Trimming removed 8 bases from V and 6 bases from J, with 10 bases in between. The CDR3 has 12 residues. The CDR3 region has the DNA TGTGCCAGCGGGGGCAGGGATGAAAAACTGTTTTTT. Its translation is CASGGRDEKLFF.

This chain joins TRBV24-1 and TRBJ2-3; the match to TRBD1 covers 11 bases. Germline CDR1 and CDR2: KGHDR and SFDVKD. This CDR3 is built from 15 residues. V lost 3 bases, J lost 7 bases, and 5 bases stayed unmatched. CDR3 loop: CATSDPDRGHYTQYF. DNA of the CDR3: TGTGCCACCAGTGATCCGGACAGGGGGCATTATACGCAGTATTTT.

CDR3 protein: CASSAGQYYNEQFF. CDR3 bases: TGTGCCAGCAGTGCGGGACAGTACTACAATGAGCAGTTCTTC. The chain recombines TRBV6-1 with TRBJ2-1, with 7 positions matching TRBD1. After removal of 4 bases from V and 3 bases from J, the junction contained 3 bases not matched to a gene. The CDR3 is 14 residues long. CDR1 and CDR2 (germline): MNHNS, SASEGT.

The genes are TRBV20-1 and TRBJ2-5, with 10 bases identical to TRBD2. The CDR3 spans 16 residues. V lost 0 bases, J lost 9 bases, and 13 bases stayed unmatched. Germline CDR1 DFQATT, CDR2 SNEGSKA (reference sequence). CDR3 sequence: CSARDQILAGLVSQYF. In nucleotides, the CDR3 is TGCAGTGCTAGAGATCAGATACTAGCGGGGCTGGTATCCCAGTACTTC.

The CDR3 spells CASGPGTGFENTEAFF. CDR3 sequence (DNA): TGTGCCAGCGGACCCGGGACAGGTTTTGAGAACACTGAAGCTTTCTTT. The rearrangement links TRBV5-6 to TRBJ1-1; 8 bases are shared with TRBD1. Trimming removed 7 bases from V and 1 base from J; junction bases left unmatched: 12. The CDR3 runs to 16 residues. From germline, CDR1 is SGHDT and CDR2 YYEEEE.

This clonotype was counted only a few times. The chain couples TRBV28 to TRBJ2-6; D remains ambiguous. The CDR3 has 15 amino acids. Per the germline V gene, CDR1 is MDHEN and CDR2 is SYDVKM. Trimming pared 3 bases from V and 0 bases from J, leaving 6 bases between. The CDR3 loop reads CASSFSRSGANVLTF. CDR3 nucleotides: TGTGCCAGCAGTTTTAGCCGCTCTGGGGCCAACGTCCTGACTTTC.

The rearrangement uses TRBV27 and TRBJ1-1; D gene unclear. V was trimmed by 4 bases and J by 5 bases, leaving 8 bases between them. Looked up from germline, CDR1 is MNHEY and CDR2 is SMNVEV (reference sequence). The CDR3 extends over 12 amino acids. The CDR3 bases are TGTGCCAGCAGTTCACGGAGGACTGAAGCTTTCTTT. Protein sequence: CASSSRRTEAFF.

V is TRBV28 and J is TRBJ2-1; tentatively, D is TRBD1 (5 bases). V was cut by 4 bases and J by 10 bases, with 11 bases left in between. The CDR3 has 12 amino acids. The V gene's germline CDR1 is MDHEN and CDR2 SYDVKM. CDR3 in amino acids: CASSSAGREQFF. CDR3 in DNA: TGTGCCAGCAGTTCTGCAGGGCGGGAGCAGTTCTTC.

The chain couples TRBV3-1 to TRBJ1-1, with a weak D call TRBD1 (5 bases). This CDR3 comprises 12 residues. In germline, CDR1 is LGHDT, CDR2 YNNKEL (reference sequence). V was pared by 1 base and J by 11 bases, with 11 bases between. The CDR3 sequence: CASSQVDGGAFF. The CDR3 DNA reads TGTGCCAGCAGCCAAGTCGACGGGGGGGCTTTCTTT. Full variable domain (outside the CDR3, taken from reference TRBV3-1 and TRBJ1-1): DTAVSQTPKYLVTQMGNDKSIKCEQNLGHDTMYWYKQDSKKFLKIMFSYNNKELIINETVPNRFSPKSPDKAHLNLHINSLELGDSAVYFCASSQVDGGAFFGQGTRLTVV.

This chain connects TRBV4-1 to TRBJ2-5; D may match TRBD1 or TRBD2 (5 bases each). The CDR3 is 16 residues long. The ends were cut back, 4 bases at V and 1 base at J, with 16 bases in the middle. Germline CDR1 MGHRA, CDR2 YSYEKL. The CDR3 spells CASSLREKGSQETQYF. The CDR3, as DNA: TGCGCCAGCAGCCTCAGGGAGAAAGGGAGCCAAGAGACCCAGTACTTC.

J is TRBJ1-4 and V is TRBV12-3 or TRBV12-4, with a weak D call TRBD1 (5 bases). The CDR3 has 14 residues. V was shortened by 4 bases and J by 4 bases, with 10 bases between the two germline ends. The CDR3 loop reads CASSSGTLNEKLFF. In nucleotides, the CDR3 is TGTGCCAGCAGTTCCGGGACTCTTAATGAAAAACTGTTTTTT.

The CDR3 DNA is TGTGCCAGCAGATCCGGGACAGACTATGGCTACACCTTC. It is translated as CASRSGTDYGYTF. The chain combines TRBV12-3 or TRBV12-4 with TRBJ1-2, with TRBD1 matching 7 bases. The length of the CDR3 is 13 residues. Trimming at V came to 6 bases and at J to 3 bases, leaving 4 bases not matched to a gene.

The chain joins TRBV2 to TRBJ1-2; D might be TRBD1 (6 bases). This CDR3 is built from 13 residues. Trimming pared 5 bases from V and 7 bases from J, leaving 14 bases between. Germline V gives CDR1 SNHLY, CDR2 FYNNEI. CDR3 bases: TGTGCCAGCAGTCTTGTTACAGGGTCTGGCTACACCTTC. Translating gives CASSLVTGSGYTF.

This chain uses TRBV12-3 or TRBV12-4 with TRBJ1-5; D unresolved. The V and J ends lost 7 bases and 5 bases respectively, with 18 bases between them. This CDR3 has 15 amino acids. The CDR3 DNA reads TGTGCCAGCACCGACGTCCTCGGGGAGGATCAGCCCCAGCATTTT. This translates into CASTDVLGEDQPQHF.

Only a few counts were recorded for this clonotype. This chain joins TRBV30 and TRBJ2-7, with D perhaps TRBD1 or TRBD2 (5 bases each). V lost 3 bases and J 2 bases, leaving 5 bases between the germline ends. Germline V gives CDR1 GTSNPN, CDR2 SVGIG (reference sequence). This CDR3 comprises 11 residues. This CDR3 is CAWRGAYEQYF. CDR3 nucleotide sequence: TGTGCCTGGAGGGGGGCCTACGAGCAGTACTTC.